Below are 27 T cell receptor beta chains sequenced from a single sample in a study of T cell repertoires in cytomegalovirus infection. TCRdb processed the reads anew with MiXCR; each CDR3 protein has one entry. The sample includes fewer than 1,000,000 distinct CDR3 sequences, 30% to 40% seen only once; the top ten take about 14%. Their target antigens are unknown. The sequencing used cultured CD8+ T cells from PBMCs, collected from culture after CMV antigen stimulation. Receptors were obtained from a human donor in good health (CMV status not recorded). Some clones in this sample may be carry-over from other donors' samples.

This clonotype appeared a few times. The chain has TRBV5-8 and TRBJ2-7; 8 nucleotides line up with TRBD2. Trimming at V came to 6 bases and at J to 4 bases, leaving 12 bases not matched to a gene. CDR1 and CDR2 from the germline V gene are SGHTS and YDEGEE. CDR3 size: 15 residues. The CDR3 loop is CASTAASGWTYEQYV. The CDR3 DNA reads as TGTGCCAGCACCGCCGCTAGCGGGTGGACTTACGAGCAGTACGTC.

This clonotype was picked up a small number of times. The rearrangement uses TRBV7-9 and TRBJ1-6; no definite D call. CDR1 is SEHNR, CDR2 FQNEAQ, per germline (reference sequence). The CDR3 loop spans 14 amino acids. Trimming cost V 2 bases and J 8 bases, with 10 bases left between them. The CDR3 reads CASSLIGSDSPLHF. Here the CDR3 DNA reads TGTGCCAGCAGCTTAATCGGCAGCGATTCACCCCTCCACTTT.

The genes are TRBV4-1 and TRBJ2-4, with D perhaps TRBD1 (6 bases). V was shortened by 4 bases and J by 0 bases, with 25 bases between the two germline ends. The CDR3 contains 20 residues. Germline V CDR1 and CDR2: MGHRA, YSYEKL. CDR3 in amino acids: CASSPADSNSLGLAKNIQYF. For the CDR3, the DNA is TGCGCCAGCAGCCCCGCGGACAGCAACTCCCTGGGTTTAGCCAAAAACATTCAGTACTTC.

In its sample, this clonotype was seen many times. The V gene is TRBV6-5, the J gene TRBJ1-5, with 8 positions matching TRBD1. The CDR3 has 16 residues. Germline loops: CDR1 MNHEY, CDR2 SVGAGI. V lost 0 bases, J lost 6 bases, and 7 bases stayed unmatched. The CDR3 region has the DNA TGTGCCAGCAGTTACTCTACGACAGGGGCTGGTCAGCCCCAGCATTTT. Amino acids: CASSYSTTGAGQPQHF.

A remark on this clonotype: Its ends do not fully match the called genes, so a read error is possible. The chain couples TRBV5-6 to TRBJ1-2; D possibly corresponds to TRBD1 (5 bases). Germline V gene data show CDR1 as SGHDT and CDR2 as YYEEEE. There are 14 residues in the CDR3. Here the CDR3 DNA reads TGTGCCAACAGCGGACCCGGACACGGCTATGGCTACACCTTC. It codes for CANSGPGHGYGYTF.

This rearrangement joins TRBV20-1 to TRBJ1-1, with unresolved D. The CDR3 spans 11 residues. The ends were cut back, 6 bases at V and 3 bases at J, with 8 bases in the middle. The V gene's germline CDR1 is DFQATT and CDR2 SNEGSKA (reference sequence). CDR3 bases: TGCAGTGCCAATTACGACACTGAAGCTTTCTTT. Translation gives CSANYDTEAFF.

The chain uses TRBV14 and TRBJ2-2, with D maybe TRBD2 (5 bases). Trimming took 3 bases from V and 0 from J, leaving 17 bases between them. Germline CDR1 is SGHDN and CDR2 is FVKESK. The CDR3 contains 18 residues. Here the CDR3 reads CASSHLIPGIANTGELFF. For the CDR3, the DNA is TGTGCCAGCAGCCACCTTATACCCGGGATTGCGAACACCGGGGAGCTGTTTTTT. Complete variable domain (other parts from reference TRBV14 and TRBJ2-2): EAGVTQFPSHSVIEKGQTVTLRCDPISGHDNLYWYRRVMGKEIKFLLHFVKESKQDESGMPNNRFLAERTGGTYSTLKVQPAELEDSGVYFCASSHLIPGIANTGELFFGEGSRLTVL.

This clonotype was seen only a few times. The chain couples TRBV20-1 to TRBJ2-7, with 9 bases identical to TRBD2. Germline V gives CDR1 DFQATT, CDR2 SNEGSKA (reference sequence). The CDR3 is 14 amino acids. Germline trimming cut 6 bases from V and 3 bases from J; bases unmatched to any gene: 9. CDR3: CSAGSGGTIYEQYF. The DNA of the CDR3 is TGCAGTGCCGGGAGCGGGGGGACGATCTACGAGCAGTACTTC.

Notes on this clonotype: The junction does not match germline at one end; this may be a read error. The J gene is TRBJ2-7, the V gene TRBV7-4; D is perhaps TRBD2 (5 bases). The germline V gene encodes CDR1 SGHVT and CDR2 SQSDAQ. The CDR3 is made up of 15 amino acids. The CDR3 bases are TGTACCAGCAGCGGACCGGCCCCTTTAGCCTACGAGCAGTACTTC. It is translated as CTSSGPAPLAYEQYF.

In this sample, this clonotype turned up many times. The chain recombines TRBV7-2 with TRBJ2-3, with D perhaps being TRBD1 or TRBD2 (6 bases each). Germline V gene sequence: CDR1 SGHTA, CDR2 FQGNSA. The CDR3 is made up of 14 amino acids. Trimming shortened V by 2 bases and J by 2 bases, and 8 bases separated the two germline ends. In nucleotides, the CDR3 is TGTGCCAGCAGCTTAAGGGGGGCCACAGATACGCAGTATTTT. The encoded protein is CASSLRGATDTQYF.

This clonotype was picked up many times. This chain joins TRBV7-2 and TRBJ1-3; no clear D gene. CDR1 SGHTA and CDR2 FQGNSA come from the germline V gene. The V end lost 2 bases, the J end lost 0 bases, and 5 bases lay between the germline ends. The CDR3 has 14 amino acids. The CDR3 loop reads CASSLLNSGNTIYF. CDR3 nucleotide sequence: TGTGCCAGCAGCTTACTGAACTCTGGAAACACCATATATTTT.

The chain employs TRBV5-4 and TRBJ2-5, with D maybe TRBD2 (7 bases). Germline-derived CDR1 and CDR2 are SGHNT and YYREEE (reference sequence). The CDR3 spans 13 residues. With 7 bases removed from V and 4 bases from J, the gap between germline ends came to 14 bases. CDR3 amino acids: CASRLRGAETQYF. In nucleotides, the CDR3 is TGTGCCAGCCGCCTACGGGGGGCAGAGACCCAGTACTTC.

This clonotype has ten or more counts. V gene TRBV7-2 combines with J gene TRBJ1-3; TRBD1 agrees at 9 bases. This CDR3 comprises 17 residues. V shed 3 bases and J 0 bases; nucleotides not matched to a gene: 6. Germline CDR1 and CDR2: SGHTA and FQGNSA. The CDR3 is CASSLVTTGGSGNTIYF. In DNA, the CDR3 is TGTGCCAGCAGCTTGGTTACGACAGGGGGCTCTGGAAACACCATATATTTT.

On this clonotype itself: It is likely a read error, because the conserved phenylalanine at the end of the CDR3 is missing. The chain employs TRBV27 and TRBJ1-1; D is possibly TRBD1 (5 bases). The CDR3 loop spans 18 amino acids. Deletions cut 2 bases from V and 3 bases from J, with 22 bases between. Germline CDR1 and CDR2: MNHEY and SMNVEV (reference sequence). The DNA for the CDR3 is TGTGCCAGCAGTTTAAGGACGGGGGGGATGGGGTGGGACACTGAAGCTTTCCTT. It encodes CASSLRTGGMGWDTEAFL.

The chain employs TRBV5-5 and TRBJ1-2; TRBD1 matches 7 bases. After removal of 4 bases from V and 1 base from J, the junction contained 7 bases not matched to a gene. The CDR3 extends over 15 amino acids. CDR1 and CDR2 from the germline V gene are SGHKS and YYEKEE (reference sequence). As DNA, the CDR3 is TGTGCCAGCAGCGTGGACAGGATGTATAACTATGGCTACACCTTC. It encodes CASSVDRMYNYGYTF.

The chain joins TRBV29-1 to TRBJ2-1, with D uncertain. The CDR3 totals 13 residues. The V gene lost 0 bases and the J gene lost 15 bases, with 18 bases spanning the gap. CDR1 is SQVTM and CDR2 is ANQGSEA in the germline V gene. CDR3 sequence (DNA): TGCAGCGTTGAAGACAGCGTTACAATGATGTCGTTCTTC. It encodes CSVEDSVTMMSFF.

This chain links TRBV29-1 with TRBJ1-1; 7 bases fit TRBD1. From germline, CDR1 is SQVTM and CDR2 ANQGSEA. Trimming took 5 bases from V and 6 from J; bases not matched to a gene: 9. The CDR3 is 13 residues long. CDR3 in amino acids: CSVTTGEGAEAFF. CDR3 coding DNA: TGCAGCGTTACCACAGGGGAGGGGGCTGAAGCTTTCTTT.

This chain connects TRBV24-1 to TRBJ1-5; no firm D call. CDR3 size: 15 residues. Looked up from germline, CDR1 is KGHDR and CDR2 is SFDVKD. V was cut by 6 bases and J by 3 bases, with 14 bases left in between. CDR3 DNA sequence: TGTGCCACCAGTAGGGCAGGAACACCCAATCAGCCCCAGCATTTT. Its protein product is CATSRAGTPNQPQHF.

This clonotype was picked up many times. This rearrangement joins TRBV12-3 or TRBV12-4 to TRBJ2-5; D call uncertain. V was clipped by 6 bases and J by 2 bases, with 13 bases between them. CDR3 length: 14 amino acids. CDR3 DNA sequence: TGTGCCAGCAGCTTTCCAGGATTGCAAGAGACCCAGTACTTC. Protein sequence: CASSFPGLQETQYF.

The gene calls are TRBV14 and TRBJ1-3; no firm D call. This CDR3 comprises 15 residues. Trimming removed 1 base from V and 1 base from J, with 8 bases in between. The germline gives CDR1 SGHDN, CDR2 FVKESK. The CDR3 nucleotides read TGTGCCAGCAGCCAAGTACTAGGATCTGGAAACACCATATATTTT. This codes for CASSQVLGSGNTIYF. Full variable domain (outside the CDR3, taken from reference TRBV14 and TRBJ1-3): EAGVTQFPSHSVIEKGQTVTLRCDPISGHDNLYWYRRVMGKEIKFLLHFVKESKQDESGMPNNRFLAERTGGTYSTLKVQPAELEDSGVYFCASSQVLGSGNTIYFGEGSWLTVV.

This clonotype was counted only a few times. The chain links TRBV27 to TRBJ1-2, with a possible D match to TRBD1 (5 bases). The germline V gene encodes CDR1 MNHEY and CDR2 SMNVEV (reference sequence). CDR3 size: 14 residues. The V end was cut by 2 bases, the J end by 8 bases, with 15 bases between. The CDR3 sequence: CASSLIAGGNGYTF. In nucleotides, the CDR3 is TGTGCCAGCAGTTTAATAGCGGGGGGGAACGGCTACACCTTC.

In the case of this clonotype: The DNA is omitted, as the CDR3 cannot be located on it reliably, and the CDR3 follows TCRdb's listing. The chain has TRBV7-9 and TRBJ2-3; the table's D gene call, TRBD1, was not cross checked with the DNA. The CDR3 numbers 17 amino acids, ends counted. Germline loops: CDR1 SEHNR, CDR2 FQNEAQ (reference sequence). CDR3 in amino acids: CASSFLWDRARTDTQYF.

This chain links TRBV19 with TRBJ1-6, with D possibly matching TRBD1 (5 bases). Trimming stripped 3 bases from V and 4 bases from J, with 7 bases between. Germline CDR1 is LNHDA and CDR2 is SQIVND (reference sequence). This CDR3 is built from 14 residues. The CDR3 nucleotides read TGTGCCAGTAGTATGGGGGGTTATAATTCACCCCTCCACTTT. Translated: CASSMGGYNSPLHF.

The chain recombines TRBV24-1 with TRBJ2-5, with TRBD1 identical over 11 bases. The CDR3 totals 16 residues. CDR1 KGHDR and CDR2 SFDVKD come from the germline V gene. J gave up 3 bases and V 1 base, and 3 bases lay outside the gene matches. The CDR3 bases are TGTGCCACCAGTGATTTCCTGGGACAGGGGGAAGAGACCCAGTACTTC. Translation: CATSDFLGQGEETQYF.

There are a few counts of this clonotype. The chain has TRBV27 and TRBJ1-1; D unclear. CDR3 length equals 14 residues. Trimming removed 5 bases at V and 1 base at J, with 11 bases between. Germline CDR1 is MNHEY and CDR2 is SMNVEV (reference sequence). Written as DNA, the CDR3 is TGTGCCAGCAGTCCCGCCGCAGCGAACACTGAAGCTTTCTTT. This translates into CASSPAAANTEAFF.

The table lists this clonotype with a few counts. V and J are TRBV7-9 and TRBJ1-2, with TRBD1 matching 10 bases. This CDR3 is built from 18 residues. The V segment lost 1 base and the J segment 0 bases; nucleotides outside the gene matches: 8. Germline V gene sequence: CDR1 SEHNR, CDR2 FQNEAQ (reference sequence). CDR3 nucleotides: TGTGCCAGCAGCTTAGGACAGGGGGCGGCGAGAACTAACTATGGCTACACCTTC. Its protein product is CASSLGQGAARTNYGYTF.

This clonotype occurred many times. The chain joins TRBV7-9 to TRBJ2-1; 15 nucleotides line up with TRBD2. With 5 bases clipped from V and 4 bases from J, the junction kept 6 bases outside the gene matches. The CDR3 has 17 residues. The V gene's germline CDR1 is SEHNR and CDR2 FQNEAQ (reference sequence). DNA of the CDR3: TGTGCCAGCAGCCCAGGGACTAGCGGGGGGCCTTACAATGAGCAGTTCTTC. Protein sequence: CASSPGTSGGPYNEQFF.